The following is a T cell receptor (beta chain) sequence with its context. Its antigen is undetermined. The data originate from a study of T cell repertoires in cytomegalovirus infection. For the study at large: Use of recently identified HLA-C-restricted and well-studied HLA-B-restricted CMV epitopes was part of the study. Public TCR beta signatures indicated both CMV infection and matching HLA type.

From the reads, TCRdb called clonotypes with MiXCR, one entry per CDR3 protein. Found here are some 940,000 distinct CDR3 sequences, roughly 30% of them singletons; the top ten hold more than 13%. Broader study findings: There were carriers of CMV plus the relevant HLA, and cumulative public TCR beta family frequency identified them. CMV-specific HLA-C-restricted TCR beta clonotypes dominated the ex vivo response.

This CDR3 spans 16 amino acids. The germline V gene has CDR1 LGHNA and CDR2 YNFKEQ. The ends were cut back, 0 bases at V and 6 bases at J, with 15 bases in the middle. The chain is built from TRBV4-2 and TRBJ1-5; D remains unclear. Specimen: cultured CD8+ T cells from PBMCs, collected from culture after CMV antigen stimulation. This clonotype was sampled from a human donor in good health (CMV status not recorded). Some clones in this sample may be carry-over from other donors' samples. The CDR3 nucleotides read TGTGCCAGCAGCCAAGAAGCCGGAGATGGTTTTCAGCCCCAGCATTTT. It yields the protein CASSQEAGDGFQPQHF.